This paragraph covers one T cell receptor beta chain sequence. This sample was included in a study of T cells in Graves' hyperthyroidism and ophthalmopathy. Trimming took 8 bases from V and 4 from J; bases not matched to a gene: 6. Germline V gene lookup returns CDR1 SQVTM and CDR2 ANQGSEA. This CDR3 spans 12 amino acids. Amplification yielded TCR beta CDR3 regions, with RNA transcripts as the source. Using the HTBI primer set, a first-round RT-PCR was run on the TCR CDR3. Each CDR3 protein gets one entry after TCRdb re-called the multiplex PCR reads with MiXCR. The sample contains 490,000 or so distinct CDR3 sequences, around 50% of which appear only once.

This TCR was sampled from an adult woman with Graves' disease, either hyperthyroidism or ophthalmopathy (not recorded which). The material sequenced was peripheral blood or thyroid tissue (not recorded which). The rearrangement links TRBV29-1 to TRBJ2-7; the match to TRBD1 covers 9 bases. The DNA for the CDR3 is TGCAGCTTCGGGACAGGGTTGTACGAGCAGTACTTC. It encodes CSFGTGLYEQYF.